These 19 T cell receptor beta chains originate from one sample sequenced in a study of shared clonotypes between healthy human individuals. Sequencing used immunoSEQ multiplex PCR; TCRdb keeps in-frame clones, though not all of them. The repertoire holds some 2.1 million clones, about 94% seen once, with more than 1.5% in the top ten. Naivety among CD8 cells was defined by CD45RO negativity and positive CCR7 selection, thereby excluding terminally differentiated effector memory CD45RA+ cells. Specimen: naive CD8+ T cells from PBMCs. The receptors originated from a young man in good health. Some clones in this sample may be carry-over from other donors' samples.

This clone was seen only once. This chain joins TRBV4-1 and TRBJ2-7; D is unclear. V lost 1 base and J 3 bases, leaving 10 bases between the germline ends. Germline CDR1 is MGHRA and CDR2 is YSYEKL. CDR3 size: 14 residues. The CDR3 nucleotides are TGCGCCAGCAGCCAAGGCGTCACAAGCTACGAGCAGTACTTC. This translates into CASSQGVTSYEQYF.

This chain joins TRBV4-3 and TRBJ2-7, with TRBD1 identical over 9 bases. Germline V gene lookup returns CDR1 LGHNA and CDR2 YSLEER. Germline trimming cut 0 bases from V and 3 bases from J; bases unmatched to any gene: 9. The CDR3 runs 17 residues. The DNA for the CDR3 is TGCGCCAGCAGCCAAGAATGGCGACAGGGGGGGGTCTACGAGCAGTACTTC. This codes for CASSQEWRQGGVYEQYF.

The CDR3 nucleotides read TGCGCCAGCAGCCAAGATGCAGCAGGCACCGGGGAGCTGTTTTTT. It is translated as CASSQDAAGTGELFF. The rearrangement uses TRBV4-1 and TRBJ2-2, with D unresolved. Trimming stripped 0 bases from V and 4 bases from J, with 9 bases between. The CDR3 extends over 15 amino acids. Germline CDR1 MGHRA, CDR2 YSYEKL.

This clone showed up just once. The chain joins TRBV2 to TRBJ2-1, with 14 nucleotides matching TRBD2. Germline CDR1 reads SNHLY; CDR2 reads FYNNEI. This CDR3 is 15 amino acids long. Trimming removed 8 bases from V and 4 bases from J; junction bases left unmatched: 4. The CDR3 sequence is CASCGTSGGYNEQFF. The CDR3 DNA sequence: TGTGCCAGCTGCGGGACTAGCGGGGGTTACAATGAGCAGTTCTTC.

With regard to this clone: This specimen includes other DNA sequences encoding the same CDR3. V usage is TRBV19 and J usage is TRBJ2-5, with 10 bases lining up with TRBD1. Germline CDR1 reads LNHDA; CDR2 reads SQIVND (reference sequence). V shed 5 bases and J 4 bases; nucleotides not matched to a gene: 4. The CDR3 runs 14 residues. CDR3 bases: TGTGCCAGTAGTCCCAGGGACAGGGGAGAGACCCAGTACTTC. The encoded protein is CASSPRDRGETQYF.

A note on this clone: The same CDR3 arises from other DNA sequences in this sample as well. The chain carries TRBV29-1 and TRBJ2-2; maybe TRBD1 (6 bases). The germline V gene has CDR1 SQVTM and CDR2 ANQGSEA. Trimming took 6 bases from V and 2 from J, leaving 7 bases between them. The CDR3 consists of 12 residues. The CDR3 protein is CSVGANTGELFF. DNA of the CDR3: TGCAGCGTGGGGGCTAACACCGGGGAGCTGTTTTTT.

The chain uses TRBV12-5 and TRBJ1-2, with no clear D. This CDR3 spans 13 amino acids. Germline V lookup: CDR1 LGHNT, CDR2 FRNRAP. The germline V and J ends were trimmed by 3 bases and 6 bases, with 11 bases remaining between them. The DNA of the CDR3 is TGTGCTAGTGGTTTATCCTTTGGGCATGGCTACACCTTC. It translates to CASGLSFGHGYTF.

The chain has TRBV9 and TRBJ2-1; 10 nucleotides match TRBD2. The CDR3 is 16 amino acids. V dropped 1 base and J dropped 7; count of bases not matched to a gene: 8. Germline V gene data show CDR1 as SGDLS and CDR2 as YYNGEE. The CDR3 protein is CASSVPAGGLLNEQFF. The CDR3 DNA sequence: TGTGCCAGCAGCGTACCAGCGGGAGGGCTTTTGAATGAGCAGTTCTTC.

The gene calls are TRBV7-8 and TRBJ2-1; 7 nucleotides align to TRBD1. The CDR3 consists of 18 residues. After removal of 1 base from V and 4 bases from J, the junction contained 13 bases not matched to a gene. CDR1 and CDR2 (germline): SGHVS, FQNEAQ. The CDR3 DNA reads as TGTGCCAGCAGCTTAGGCGGTTCTGGGACAGCCTTTTACAATGAGCAGTTCTTC. This encodes CASSLGGSGTAFYNEQFF.

In the case of this clone: The sample contains more than one DNA sequence encoding this CDR3. The chain carries TRBV7-9 and TRBJ2-7; TRBD2 matches at 14 bases. The CDR3 consists of 16 residues. The trim removed 5 bases at V and 0 bases at J, leaving 3 bases unmatched. Germline loops: CDR1 SEHNR, CDR2 FQNEAQ (reference sequence). CDR3 loop: CASSPGTSGSSYEQYF. The CDR3 nucleotides are TGTGCCAGCAGCCCGGGGACTAGCGGGAGCTCCTACGAGCAGTACTTC.

V gene TRBV28 combines with J gene TRBJ1-1, with D perhaps matching TRBD1 (6 bases). Germline V lookup: CDR1 MDHEN, CDR2 SYDVKM. The length of the CDR3 is 15 residues. V lost 3 bases to trimming and J lost 5 bases, with 16 bases between them. CDR3 coding DNA: TGTGCCAGCAGTTTCTTGGGGGCCGAGAGGACTGAAGCTTTCTTT. Its protein product is CASSFLGAERTEAFF.

The chain links TRBV2 to TRBJ2-1, with 12 bases matching TRBD2. The ends lost 6 bases at V and 1 base at J; junction bases unmatched: 1. The length of the CDR3 is 15 residues. The germline V gene encodes CDR1 SNHLY and CDR2 FYNNEI. CDR3 sequence: CASRTSGRSYNEQFF. CDR3 in DNA: TGTGCCAGCAGGACTAGCGGGAGATCCTACAATGAGCAGTTCTTC.

The chain's CDR3 is CATSRVTGTGAREQYF. DNA of the CDR3: TGTGCCACCAGCAGAGTTACCGGGACAGGGGCGAGAGAGCAGTACTTC. This chain uses TRBV15 with TRBJ2-7; TRBD1 aligns across 10 bases. The V gene end was trimmed by 1 base and the J gene end by 7 bases; junction bases not matched to a gene: 10. Germline V lookup: CDR1 LNHNV, CDR2 YYDKDF (reference sequence). The CDR3 spans 16 residues.

This chain connects TRBV6-6 to TRBJ2-5; 9 bases map to TRBD2. TRBJ2-7 matches the DNA end more closely, so the J call is doubtful. The germline V gene encodes CDR1 MNHNY and CDR2 SVGAGI (reference sequence). The CDR3 covers 14 residues. CDR3: CASTVSGSLYEQYF. CDR3 DNA: TGTGCCAGCACCGTTAGCGGGAGCCTCTACGAGCAGTACTTC.

This clone was observed a handful of times. The chain uses TRBV7-8 and TRBJ1-1, with D hard to call. Germline CDR1 is SGHVS and CDR2 is FQNEAQ. Trimming removed 1 base from V and 2 bases from J, with 5 bases in between. CDR3 length: 13 residues. CDR3 nucleotides: TGTGCCAGCAGCTTAGTTTACAACACTGAAGCTTTCTTT. This codes for CASSLVYNTEAFF.

The chain is built from TRBV7-9 and TRBJ2-1, with D perhaps TRBD2 (6 bases). The germline V gene encodes CDR1 SEHNR and CDR2 FQNEAQ (reference sequence). There are 14 residues in the CDR3. The V end was cut by 3 bases, the J end by 8 bases, with 14 bases between. The DNA for the CDR3 is TGTGCCAGCAGCTTGCGGGGTGCCGAACATGAGCAGTTCTTC. Amino acid sequence: CASSLRGAEHEQFF.

The genes are TRBV21-1 and TRBJ2-7; no DNA check was done on the table's D call, TRBD2. TRBV21-1 is a pseudogene. The CDR3 sequence is 14 residues long. The CDR3 sequence is CASSNGGHPYEQYF. The CDR3 region has the DNA TGTGCCAGCAGCAATGGCGGGCATCCCTACGAGCAGTACTTC.

The CDR3 bases are TGTGCCAGCAGCGTAGATTCAGAATACTACGAGCAGTACTTC. Translating it yields CASSVDSEYYEQYF. This rearrangement joins TRBV9 to TRBJ2-7, with D hard to call. Trimming removed 0 bases at V and 3 bases at J, with 10 bases between. This CDR3 spans 14 amino acids. The germline V gene encodes CDR1 SGDLS and CDR2 YYNGEE.

V and J are TRBV5-1 and TRBJ2-3; D gene uncertain. The CDR3 consists of 13 residues. Looked up from germline, CDR1 is SGHRS and CDR2 is YFSETQ. The V end was cut by 5 bases, the J end by 4 bases, with 11 bases between. CDR3 region: CASRVLGPDTQYF. The CDR3, as DNA: TGCGCCAGCAGGGTTCTGGGCCCAGATACGCAGTATTTT.